This T cell receptor beta chain was observed in a study of cytomegalovirus exposure and HLA in healthy donors (dated by TCRdb to 2017 to 2019). General notes on the study: An earlier analysis of approximately 590 of the donors reported 250 to 300 Gb of sequence data and roughly 110 million unique TCR beta sequences from 190 million or so T cells. An early release covering roughly 600 HLA-typed donors comprised approximately 300 gigabases of sequencing data and 85 million or so unique TCR sequences. The genetic ancestry cluster associated with self-reported Caucasian donors included around 76% of the roughly 360 genotyped donors. The study aimed to test whether signatures of past pathogen exposure could be identified by cataloging public T cell receptors. The study profiled the T cell repertoires of hundreds of subjects by immunosequencing and related them to cytomegalovirus serostatus. In addition to the first cohort of several hundred subjects, a separate validation cohort of over 90 different subjects was used. The study combined high-throughput TCR immunosequencing, statistical association of individual TCRs with disease status, and machine learning to predict cytomegalovirus infection status. In a later analysis, previously published TCR beta repertoires from several hundred donors were re-analyzed and high-resolution HLA genotyping was added so that TCR occurrence patterns could be studied. Rather than drawing on any new phenotypic data, the later analysis identified candidate immune exposures from TCR beta sequences and the way those sequences occurred across donors. In an earlier analysis of 550 to 700 of the donors, high-throughput TCR beta sequencing was used to judge whether each TCR beta V gene segment behaved as functional or pseudogenic. Donor age, sex, ethnicity and CMV serostatus were collected together with the repertoire data. Genome-wide SNP genotypes for about three fifths of the roughly 670 donors were used in a later genetic analysis, which treated that subset as a discovery cohort. Every repertoire in the discovery cohort had been generated on one and the same sequencing platform. Class I and class II HLA loci were covered by the typing at four-digit resolution. Typing coverage differed by locus: A, B, C, DRB1 and DQB1 were typed in about 620-640 donors, DQA1 in approximately 520, DPA1 in some 610, and DPB1 in just under 480. Five DR-DQ haplotypes were handled as single units for association and clustering because linkage in the cohort was strong. Among about 410 genotyped donors of the cohort, an average of about 220,000 unique TCR beta nucleotide sequences was sequenced per donor, of which roughly 18% were non-productive. What the research found in general, with its limitations: Most TCR sequences were observed very rarely across donors, whereas some public TCRs were present in many individuals. Several of the top co-occurrence clusters appeared to be linked to parvovirus B19, influenza, CMV and Epstein-Barr virus, according to a later analysis. In vitro tests confirmed that a few of the cytomegalovirus-associated TCR beta chains recognize cytomegalovirus antigens. It was suggested by the authors that the approach could potentially be generalized to other disease states and immunological phenotypes. The cohort was sequenced for TCR beta chains only, and without alpha or paired-chain data the features that could be detected were limited. Cytomegalovirus status was reported to be diagnosed by the classifier with high specificity and sensitivity in both the original and validation cohorts. Some IMGT-functional V segments, including TRBV6-2 and TRBV6-3, could not be told apart with the 87-base-pair reads, so those segments were excluded. When HLA alleles, especially DR and DQ, strongly co-occurred, attributing TCR associations to individual alleles was difficult. Because HLA typing was missing for some donors at each locus, association tests included only the typed subset. Correlated functional status among segregating V segments might reflect linkage disequilibrium, but an unknown experimental factor could not be ruled out. According to a later genetic analysis, donors in an Asian-associated ancestry cluster had fewer N-insertions in productive TCRs than the roughly 670-donor mean. Sequencing depth was assumed to be roughly uniform across donors in the presence/absence analyses, though that assumption may not hold. A later analysis found that HLA-associated TCR beta chains were more clonally expanded and had lower generation probabilities than equally common non-associated chains. A further reported finding was that TCR beta sequences accurately predicted the HLA-A and HLA-B alleles for most subjects in the first cohort. A group of highly shared sequence variants was considered likely to be a technical artifact of the sequencing pipeline. A total of 150 to 200 TCR beta chains were listed by the study as associated with cytomegalovirus. In an earlier analysis of a few hundred of the donors, most TCR beta V segments were observed in productive rearrangements about 90% or about 30% of the time, broadly matching IMGT annotations. V-gene and J-gene trimming of TCR beta chains was associated with a missense DCLRE1C variant in a later genetic analysis, and the association was replicated in an independent cohort. In a later analysis, TCR association rates were found to vary across HLA loci, with the most associated TCRs seen for DRB1 alleles and the fewest for HLA-C alleles. In a later analysis, around 15,000 TCR beta sequences were associated with specific HLA alleles at a false discovery rate of 0.05. A later analysis found that most CMV-associated TCR beta chains appeared HLA-restricted, with HLA associations seemingly driven largely by CMV exposure. The earlier analysis of approximately 590 of the donors excluded some 15 rarely observed V segments, including chromosome 9 orphons, because counts were too low. Immune exposure information for the cohort was limited to CMV serostatus.

The cohort comprised hundreds of healthy bone marrow donors. Cohort members were all nominally healthy when sampled, although unrecorded immune exposures were likely present. The donor was CMV seronegative and was included in the group of approximately 350 seronegative cohort members. A peripheral blood sample was collected from each donor, and TCR beta sequencing was performed on peripheral blood mononuclear cells. Genomic DNA extraction from the blood cell samples was performed with the Qiagen DNeasy Blood Extraction Kit. About this clone: Its antigen is currently not known.

From a lookup of the germline V gene, CDR1 and CDR2 are MDHEN and SYDVKM. V is pruned by 1 base and J by 2 bases, leaving 5 bases of the junction without a gene match. Taken from cysteine to phenylalanine, the CDR3 has 16 residues. The read is trimmed to its CDR3 DNA, 48 bases read in frame from base 1. Library method: the immunoSEQ multiplex PCR assay. A mixture of 60 forward primers for TCR Vbeta segments and 13 reverse primers for TCR Jbeta segments was used in the multiplex PCR. The CDR3 region of rearranged TCR beta genes was amplified from genomic DNA by a multiplex PCR assay. The Illumina HiSeq System was used to sequence the amplified TCR beta libraries as 87-base-pair reads. The paper's data handling went like this. In a later analysis, 70 million to 95 million unique TCR beta chains were counted across the approximately 640 repertoires, and some 10 million of these chains were shared by at least two donors. A nearest-neighbor algorithm error-corrected the raw reads and collapsed the reads into unique sequences, merging closely related sequences to remove PCR and sequencing errors. V, D and J gene segments were assigned by aligning CDR3 sequences to IMGT reference sequences. For a sequence to be retained, a match of at least six nucleotides to both a V gene segment and a J gene segment was required. Rearrangements were classified as productive when the CDR3 lacked stop codons and remained in frame with V and J, and all other rearrangements were classified as non-productive. CDR3 was defined by IMGT convention, running from the second conserved V-encoded cysteine to the conserved J-encoded phenylalanine. Sequences without an unambiguous match to a single V gene segment were excluded from the earlier analysis of 500 to 700 of the donors. An earlier analysis of several hundred of the donors called V segments functional above 56.7% productive rearrangements and segregating when the between-donor standard deviation exceeded 5%. A statistical classification framework was developed to diagnose cytomegalovirus status using the catalog of TCR beta chain sequences. V and J gene assignment, in a later analysis, came from comparing TCR nucleotide sequences with IMGT/GENE-DB human TR gene sequences. Using the TCRdist pipeline, a later analysis assigned CDR3 sequences along with most-parsimonious VDJ recombination scenarios. A later analysis defined each TCR beta chain by its CDR3 amino acid sequence plus V-gene family, and excluded reads lacking a unique V-gene family. To address suspected cross-contamination and a sequencing artifact, a later analysis removed around 600 highly shared, low-generation-probability nucleotide sequences. For each public chain, a later analysis derived a clonal expansion index from normalized ranks of inferred template counts within each repertoire. In a later analysis, generation probabilities were computed using a VDJ recombination model fitted to out-of-frame rearrangements, and the results were checked against IGoR. In a later analysis, TCR-TCR, TCR-HLA and TCR-CMV co-occurrence was scored with hypergeometric tests, and a repertoire-size bias correction was applied to TCR pairs. False discovery rates were estimated in a later analysis by permuting HLA or CMV assignments 20 times. In a later analysis, co-occurring TCRs were grouped with DBSCAN, and TCRdist sequence similarity was added when clustering was performed within HLA-allele-positive subsets. Repertoires with fewer than 30,000 or more than 120,000 public chains were left out of co-occurrence clustering, as were five repertoires with anomalous nucleotide sharing. TCRdb stores this immuneACCESS table with in-frame sequences only. Part of the clones is absent; in the studies checked, under half of the shortfall reflects unresolved V genes, and no reason is known for the rest. V and J calls and clone size are as listed in that table; D and trimming were resolved from the DNA. The sample's records list about 44,000 clones. 8% to 10% of the sample is in the top ten clones.

Material: PBMCs. This clonotype was sampled from a male donor in good health and CMV-seronegative. The rearrangement combines TRBV28 with TRBJ1-5; 7 central bases correspond to TRBD1. The DNA reads as follows: TGTGCCAGCAGTTTATCCGCAGGGGGTGGCAATCAGCCCCAGCATTTT. This gives the protein CASSLSAGGGNQPQHF.